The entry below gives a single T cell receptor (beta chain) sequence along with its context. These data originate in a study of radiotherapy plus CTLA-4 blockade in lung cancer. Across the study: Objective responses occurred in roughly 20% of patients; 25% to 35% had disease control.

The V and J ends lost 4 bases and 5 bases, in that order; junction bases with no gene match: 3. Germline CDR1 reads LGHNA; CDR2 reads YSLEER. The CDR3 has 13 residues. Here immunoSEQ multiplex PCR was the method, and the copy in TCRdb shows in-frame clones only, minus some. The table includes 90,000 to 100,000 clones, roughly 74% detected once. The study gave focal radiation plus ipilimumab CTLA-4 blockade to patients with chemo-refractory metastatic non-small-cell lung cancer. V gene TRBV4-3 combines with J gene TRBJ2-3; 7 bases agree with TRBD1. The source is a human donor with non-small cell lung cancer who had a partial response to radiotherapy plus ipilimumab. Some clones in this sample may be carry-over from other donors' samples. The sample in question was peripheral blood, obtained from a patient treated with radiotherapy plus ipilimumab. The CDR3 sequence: CASSRQGLDTQYF. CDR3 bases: TGCGCCAGCAGCCGACAGGGTTTAGATACGCAGTATTTT.